Below, 8 T cell receptor beta chains from the same sample are listed, as sequenced in a study of T cell responses to AZD1222 COVID-19 vaccine. Libraries were prepared by immunoSEQ multiplex PCR; TCRdb keeps only in-frame clonotypes and omits some of them. The data contain 110,000 or so clones, 70% to 90% of them singletons. The sample here was peripheral blood, taken 28 days after the second AZD1222 dose. These receptors were obtained from an adult who received the AZD1222 COVID-19 vaccine.

The chain joins TRBV25-1 to TRBJ2-7; D is perhaps TRBD1 or TRBD2 (5 bases each). This CDR3 contains 13 residues. Trimming stripped 2 bases from V and 3 bases from J, with 8 bases between. Per germline, CDR1 MGHDK and CDR2 SYGVNS. The CDR3 DNA is TGTGCCAGCAGTGAAGGGGGACGCTACGAGCAGTACTTC. It translates to CASSEGGRYEQYF.

This clone was picked up one time. The chain uses TRBV6-6 and TRBJ1-1; no definite D call. Trimming left V 7 bases short and J 0 bases short, with 9 bases between. Germline V lookup: CDR1 MNHNY, CDR2 SVGAGI (reference sequence). CDR3 length: 13 amino acids. CDR3 residues: CASTPRLNTEAFF. The DNA for the CDR3 is TGTGCCAGCACTCCCCGGCTGAACACTGAAGCTTTCTTT.

This rearrangement joins TRBV6-6 to TRBJ1-5, with D perhaps TRBD1 (5 bases). From germline, CDR1 is MNHNY and CDR2 SVGAGI (reference sequence). The CDR3 totals 15 residues. V was clipped by 8 bases and J by 4 bases, with 18 bases between them. CDR3 coding DNA: TGTGCCAGCGGGGGGTTGGAGACTCTAAATCAGCCCCAGCATTTT. As protein: CASGGLETLNQPQHF.

This chain connects TRBV6-5 to TRBJ2-2; D is unresolved. V shed 0 bases and J shed 6 bases, with 5 bases lying between them. The germline V gene has CDR1 MNHEY and CDR2 SVGAGI. CDR3 length: 13 amino acids. The CDR3 nucleotides are TGTGCCAGCAGTTACTCGGCGGCCGGGGAGCTGTTTTTT. It encodes CASSYSAAGELFF.

The chain uses TRBV19 and TRBJ2-3; 11 nucleotides match TRBD2. There are 13 residues in the CDR3. J gave up 4 bases and V 9 bases, and 3 bases lay outside the gene matches. CDR1 is LNHDA and CDR2 is SQIVND in the germline V gene (reference sequence). The CDR3 region is CASGLAGADTQYF. For the CDR3, the DNA is TGTGCCAGCGGACTAGCGGGCGCAGATACGCAGTATTTT. Combining the CDR3 with reference TRBV19 and TRBJ2-3 gives the whole variable domain DGGITQSPKYLFRKEGQNVTLSCEQNLNHDAMYWYRQDPGQGLRLIYYSQIVNDFQKGDIAEGYSVSREKKESFPLTVTSAQKNPTAFYLCASGLAGADTQYFGPGTRLTVL.

The table lists this clone with a few counts. For the CDR3, the DNA is TGCGCCAGCAGCTCCGGGACAGCGCTTTATGGCTACACCTTC. It is translated as CASSSGTALYGYTF. The genes are TRBV5-1 and TRBJ1-2, with 7 positions matching TRBD1. The V gene end was trimmed by 3 bases and the J gene end by 5 bases; junction bases not matched to a gene: 7. The germline V gene has CDR1 SGHRS and CDR2 YFSETQ. This CDR3 is built from 14 residues.

J is TRBJ1-2 and V is TRBV19, with TRBD1 matching 11 bases. Germline CDR1 is LNHDA and CDR2 is SQIVND (reference sequence). After removal of 6 bases from V and 4 bases from J, the junction contained 7 bases not matched to a gene. CDR3 length: 15 residues. CDR3 sequence: CASRKDRGQSYGYTF. The CDR3 DNA reads TGTGCCAGTAGGAAGGACAGGGGGCAGAGCTATGGCTACACCTTC.

V gene TRBV25-1 combines with J gene TRBJ1-1; D unclear. This CDR3 contains 14 residues. Germline-derived CDR1 and CDR2 are MGHDK and SYGVNS. V was trimmed by 1 base and J by 3 bases, leaving 9 bases between them. CDR3 sequence (DNA): TGTGCCAGCAGTGAATTGGGTGAATACACTGAAGCTTTCTTT. Amino acids: CASSELGEYTEAFF.